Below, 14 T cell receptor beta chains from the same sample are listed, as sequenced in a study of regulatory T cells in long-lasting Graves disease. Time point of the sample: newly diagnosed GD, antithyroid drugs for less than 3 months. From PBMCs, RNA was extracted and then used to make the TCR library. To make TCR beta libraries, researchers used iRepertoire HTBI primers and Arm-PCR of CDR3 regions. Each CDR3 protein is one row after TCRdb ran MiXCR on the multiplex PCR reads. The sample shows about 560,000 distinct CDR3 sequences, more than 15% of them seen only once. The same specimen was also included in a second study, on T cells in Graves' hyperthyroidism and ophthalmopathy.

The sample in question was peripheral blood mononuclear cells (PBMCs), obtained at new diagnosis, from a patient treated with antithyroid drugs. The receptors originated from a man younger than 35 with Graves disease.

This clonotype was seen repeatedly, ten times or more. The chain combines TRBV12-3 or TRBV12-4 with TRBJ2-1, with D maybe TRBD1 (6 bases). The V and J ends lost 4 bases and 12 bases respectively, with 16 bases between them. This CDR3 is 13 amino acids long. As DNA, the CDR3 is TGTGCCAGCAGTTCCGGCCCGACAGGCTGGCAGTTCTTC. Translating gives CASSSGPTGWQFF.

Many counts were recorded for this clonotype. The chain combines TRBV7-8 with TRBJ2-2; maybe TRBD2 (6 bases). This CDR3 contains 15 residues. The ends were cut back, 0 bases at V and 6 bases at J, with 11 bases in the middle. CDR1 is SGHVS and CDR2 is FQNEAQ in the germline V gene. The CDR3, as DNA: TGTGCCAGCAGCTTAGCTCCGGGGGTCGCCGGGGAGCTGTTTTTT. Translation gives CASSLAPGVAGELFF.

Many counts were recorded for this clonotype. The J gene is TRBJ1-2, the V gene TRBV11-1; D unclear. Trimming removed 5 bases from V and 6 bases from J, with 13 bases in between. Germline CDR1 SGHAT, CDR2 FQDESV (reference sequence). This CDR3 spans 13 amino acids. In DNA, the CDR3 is TGTGCCAGCAGCACCAGGTTTAAGGATGGCTACACCTTC. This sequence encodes CASSTRFKDGYTF.

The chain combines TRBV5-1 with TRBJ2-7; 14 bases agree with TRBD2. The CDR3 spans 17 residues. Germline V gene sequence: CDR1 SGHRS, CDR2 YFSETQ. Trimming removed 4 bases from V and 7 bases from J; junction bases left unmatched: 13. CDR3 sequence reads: CASSHRSGTSGSGEQYF. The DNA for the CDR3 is TGCGCCAGCAGCCACCGATCCGGGACTAGCGGGAGTGGGGAGCAGTACTTC.

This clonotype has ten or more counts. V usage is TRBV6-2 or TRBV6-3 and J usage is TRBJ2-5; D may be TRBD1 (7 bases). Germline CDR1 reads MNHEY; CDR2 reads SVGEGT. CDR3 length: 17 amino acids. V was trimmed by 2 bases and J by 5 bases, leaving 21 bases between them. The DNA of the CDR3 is TGTGCCAGCAGTTACGACCCTAACGACAGGGAGGAGGAGACCCAGTACTTC. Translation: CASSYDPNDREEETQYF.

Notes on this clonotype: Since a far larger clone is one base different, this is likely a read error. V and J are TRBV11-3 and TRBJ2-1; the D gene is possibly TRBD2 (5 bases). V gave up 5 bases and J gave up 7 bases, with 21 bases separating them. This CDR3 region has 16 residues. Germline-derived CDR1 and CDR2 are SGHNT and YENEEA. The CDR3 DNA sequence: TGTGCCAGCAGCCAAGAAGGAACTAGAGGGAAAAATGAGCAGTTCTTC. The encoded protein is CASSQEGTRGKNEQFF.

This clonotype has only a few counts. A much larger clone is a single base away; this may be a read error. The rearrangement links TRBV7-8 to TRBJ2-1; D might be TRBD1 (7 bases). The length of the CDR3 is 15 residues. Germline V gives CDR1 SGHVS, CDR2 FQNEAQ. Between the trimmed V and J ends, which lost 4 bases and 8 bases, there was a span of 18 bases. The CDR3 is CASSSQGGYNDEQFF. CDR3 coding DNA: TGTGCCAGCAGCTCGCAGGGGGGTTACAACGATGAGCAGTTCTTC.

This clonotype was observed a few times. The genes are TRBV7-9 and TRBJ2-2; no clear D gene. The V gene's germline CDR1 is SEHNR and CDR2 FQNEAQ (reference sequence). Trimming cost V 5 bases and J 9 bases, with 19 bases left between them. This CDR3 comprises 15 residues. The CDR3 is CASSPPSMLIRELFF. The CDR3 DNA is TGTGCCAGCAGCCCTCCTTCTATGCTAATTCGGGAGCTGTTTTTT.

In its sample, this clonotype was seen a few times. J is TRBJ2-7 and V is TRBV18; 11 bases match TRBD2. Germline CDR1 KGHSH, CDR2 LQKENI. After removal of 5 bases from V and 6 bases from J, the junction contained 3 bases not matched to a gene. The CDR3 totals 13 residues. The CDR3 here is CASSALAGGEQYF. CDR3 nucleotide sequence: TGTGCCAGCTCAGCCCTAGCGGGAGGCGAGCAGTACTTC.

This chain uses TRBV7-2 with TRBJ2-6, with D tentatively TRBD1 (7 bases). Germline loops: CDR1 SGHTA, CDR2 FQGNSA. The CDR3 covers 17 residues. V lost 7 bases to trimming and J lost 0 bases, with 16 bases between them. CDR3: CASTLEGALSGANVLTF. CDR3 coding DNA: TGTGCCAGCACCCTGGAGGGGGCGCTCTCTGGGGCCAACGTCCTGACTTTC. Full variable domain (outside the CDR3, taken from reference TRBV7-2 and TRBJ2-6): GAGVSQSPSNKVTEKGKDVELRCDPISGHTALYWYRQSLGQGLEFLIYFQGNSAPDKSGLPSDRFSAERTGGSVSTLTIQRTQQEDSAVYLCASTLEGALSGANVLTFGAGSRLTVL.

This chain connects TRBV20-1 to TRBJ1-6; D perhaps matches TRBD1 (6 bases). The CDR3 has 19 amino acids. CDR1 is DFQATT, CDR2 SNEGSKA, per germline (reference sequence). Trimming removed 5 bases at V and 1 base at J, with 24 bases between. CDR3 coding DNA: TGCAGTGCTCTCCCCTTGGGGGCAGGGAGCGCTTCCTATAATTCACCCCTCCACTTT. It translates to CSALPLGAGSASYNSPLHF.

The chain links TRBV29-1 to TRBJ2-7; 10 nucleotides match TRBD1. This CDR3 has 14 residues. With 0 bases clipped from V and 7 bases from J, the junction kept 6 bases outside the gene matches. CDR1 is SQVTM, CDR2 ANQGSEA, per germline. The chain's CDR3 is CSVEDDRGLYEQYF. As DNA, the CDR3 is TGCAGCGTTGAAGATGACAGGGGGCTGTATGAGCAGTACTTC.

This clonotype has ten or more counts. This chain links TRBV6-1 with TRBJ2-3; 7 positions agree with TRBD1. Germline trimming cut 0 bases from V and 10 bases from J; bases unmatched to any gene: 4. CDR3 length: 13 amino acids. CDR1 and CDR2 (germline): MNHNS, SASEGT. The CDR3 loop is CASSEAGQIPQYF. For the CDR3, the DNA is TGTGCCAGCAGTGAAGCGGGACAGATTCCGCAGTATTTT.

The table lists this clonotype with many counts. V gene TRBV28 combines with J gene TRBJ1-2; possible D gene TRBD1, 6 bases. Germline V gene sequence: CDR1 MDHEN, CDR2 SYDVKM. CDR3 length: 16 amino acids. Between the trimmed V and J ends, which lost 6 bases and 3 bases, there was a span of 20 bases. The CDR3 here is CASSLIPRGRDYGYTF. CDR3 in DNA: TGTGCCAGCAGCCTTATACCCCGGGGGCGCGACTATGGCTACACCTTC.